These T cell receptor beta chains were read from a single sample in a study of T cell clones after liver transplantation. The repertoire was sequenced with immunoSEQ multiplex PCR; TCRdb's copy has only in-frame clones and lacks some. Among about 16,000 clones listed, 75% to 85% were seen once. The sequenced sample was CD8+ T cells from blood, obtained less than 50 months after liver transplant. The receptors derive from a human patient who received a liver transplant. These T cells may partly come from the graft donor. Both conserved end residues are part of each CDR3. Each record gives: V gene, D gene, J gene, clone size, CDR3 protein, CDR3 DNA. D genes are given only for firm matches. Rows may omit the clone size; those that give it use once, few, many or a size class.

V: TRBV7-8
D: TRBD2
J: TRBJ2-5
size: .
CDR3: CASSPRLAGGGQGETQYF
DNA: TGTGCCAGCAGCCCACGACTAGCGGGAGGCGGGCAGGGAGAGACCCAGTACTTC

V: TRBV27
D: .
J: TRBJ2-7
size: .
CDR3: CASSLTLSYEQYF
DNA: TGTGCCAGCAGTTTAACCCTTTCCTACGAGCAGTACTTC

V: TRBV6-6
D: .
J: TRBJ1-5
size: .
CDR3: CASSSGGYSNQPQHF
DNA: TGTGCCAGCAGTTCCGGGGGGTATAGCAATCAGCCCCAGCATTTT

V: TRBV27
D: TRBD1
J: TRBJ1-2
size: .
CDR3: CASSQGQGTGYTF
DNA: TGTGCCAGCAGTCAAGGACAGGGTACCGGCTACACCTTC

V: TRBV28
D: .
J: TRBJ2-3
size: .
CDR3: CASSFPTDTQYF
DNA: TGTGCCAGCAGTTTCCCCACAGATACGCAGTATTTT

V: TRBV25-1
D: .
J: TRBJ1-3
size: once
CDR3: CASTNSKNTIYF
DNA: TGTGCCAGCACTAACAGTAAAAACACCATATATTTT

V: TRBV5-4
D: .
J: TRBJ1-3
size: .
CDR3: CASSPTESGNTIYF
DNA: TGTGCCAGCAGCCCCACGGAGTCTGGAAACACCATATATTTT

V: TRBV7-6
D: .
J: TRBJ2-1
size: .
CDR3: CASSRDGNEQFF
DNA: TGTGCCAGCAGCCGAGACGGAAATGAGCAGTTCTTC

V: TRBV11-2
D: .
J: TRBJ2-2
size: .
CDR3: CASSPLTGLRDTGELFF
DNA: TGTGCCAGCAGCCCCCTGACGGGGCTTAGGGACACCGGGGAGCTGTTTTTT

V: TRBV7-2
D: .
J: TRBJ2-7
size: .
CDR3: CASSLSLTSEQYF
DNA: TGTGCCAGCAGCTTATCCCTAACTAGCGAGCAGTACTTC

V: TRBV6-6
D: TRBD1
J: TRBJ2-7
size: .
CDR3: CASSAGGHEQYF
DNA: TGTGCCAGCAGCGCAGGGGGCCACGAGCAGTACTTC

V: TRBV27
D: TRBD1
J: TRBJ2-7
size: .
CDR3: CASSHGTGFYEQYF
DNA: TGTGCCAGCAGTCACGGGACAGGGTTCTACGAGCAGTACTTC

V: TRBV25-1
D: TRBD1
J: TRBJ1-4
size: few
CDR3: CASSTDRVTEKLFF
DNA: TGTGCCAGCAGTACTGACAGGGTAACCGAAAAACTGTTTTTT

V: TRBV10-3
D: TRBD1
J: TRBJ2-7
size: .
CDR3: CAIRDRGGSEQYF
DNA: TGTGCCATCAGGGACAGGGGTGGCTCCGAGCAGTACTTC

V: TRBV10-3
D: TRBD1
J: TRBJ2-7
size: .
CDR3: CAISDPGQGESYEQYF
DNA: TGTGCCATCAGTGACCCGGGACAGGGGGAGTCCTACGAGCAGTACTTC

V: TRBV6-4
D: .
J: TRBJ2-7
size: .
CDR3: CARGGDYEQYF
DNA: TGTGCCAGAGGGGGAGACTACGAGCAGTACTTC

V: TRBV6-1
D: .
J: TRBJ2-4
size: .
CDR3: CASSEEAYSWGAVFHIQYF
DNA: TGTGCCAGCAGTGAAGAAGCCTACTCTTGGGGGGCGGTGTTTCACATTCAGTACTTC

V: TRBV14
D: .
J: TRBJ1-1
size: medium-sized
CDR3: CASSSEMNTEAFF
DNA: TGTGCCAGCAGCTCTGAGATGAACACTGAAGCTTTCTTT

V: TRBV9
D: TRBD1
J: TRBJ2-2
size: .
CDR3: CASSLTGGTGELFF
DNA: TGTGCCAGCAGCCTAACAGGGGGCACCGGGGAGCTGTTTTTT

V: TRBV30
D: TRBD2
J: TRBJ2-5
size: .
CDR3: CAWRNGSGQETQYF
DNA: TGTGCCTGGCGAAACGGTAGCGGGCAAGAGACCCAGTACTTC

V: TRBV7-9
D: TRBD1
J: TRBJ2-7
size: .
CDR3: CASSQGQEPPNEQYF
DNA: TGTGCCAGCAGCCAGGGACAGGAACCTCCTAACGAGCAGTACTTC

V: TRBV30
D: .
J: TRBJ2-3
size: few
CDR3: CAWSRDVADTQYF
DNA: TGTGCCTGGAGTCGCGACGTAGCGGATACGCAGTATTTT

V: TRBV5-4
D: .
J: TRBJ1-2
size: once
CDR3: CASSLGGAGALLRYGYTF
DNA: TGTGCCAGCAGCTTGGGAGGCGCAGGGGCCCTTCTACGGTATGGCTACACCTTC

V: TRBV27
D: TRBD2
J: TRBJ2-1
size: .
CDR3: CASSLGGIEQFF
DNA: TGTGCCAGCTCTCTGGGGGGGATTGAGCAGTTCTTC

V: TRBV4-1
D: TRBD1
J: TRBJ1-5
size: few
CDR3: CASSQGTGSYQPQHF
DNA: TGCGCCAGCAGCCAAGGGACAGGGAGTTACCAGCCCCAGCATTTT

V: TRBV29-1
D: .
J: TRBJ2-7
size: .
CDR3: CSVEDRGYEQYF
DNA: TGCAGCGTTGAAGATCGGGGTTACGAGCAGTACTTC

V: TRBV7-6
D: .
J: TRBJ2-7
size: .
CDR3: CASTGTASYEQYF
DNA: TGTGCCAGCACAGGGACCGCCTCCTACGAGCAGTACTTC

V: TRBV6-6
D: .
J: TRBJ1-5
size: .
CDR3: CASSYRGRNQPQHF
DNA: TGTGCCAGCAGTTATCGAGGGCGAAATCAGCCCCAGCATTTT

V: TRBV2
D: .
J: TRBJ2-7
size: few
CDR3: CASGHSLYEQYF
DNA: TGTGCCAGCGGCCACAGTCTCTACGAGCAGTACTTC

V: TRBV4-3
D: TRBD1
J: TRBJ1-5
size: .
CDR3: CASSQAVEDRGRNSNQPQHF
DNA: TGCGCCAGCAGCCAAGCAGTCGAGGACAGGGGGCGAAATAGCAATCAGCCCCAGCATTTT